The T cell receptor (beta chain) described here comes from a study of blood T cell repertoires in COVID-19. About the study: Researchers got acute and convalescent COVID-19 samples from the United States, Italy and Spain. T cells, B-cell-depleted T cells, or PBMCs provided the cDNA or gDNA that served as material.

Clones were read by immunoSEQ multiplex PCR, and TCRdb kept only the in-frame ones, dropping some. The data contain 65,000 to 80,000 clones, 90% to 95% of them singletons. This sequence originates from a human donor in a cohort sampled during active COVID-19. The sample was peripheral blood.

CDR3 in amino acids: CATSSHGGGTDTQYF. CDR3 coding DNA: TGTGCCACCAGCTCCCACGGGGGGGGGACAGATACGCAGTATTTT. The J gene is TRBJ2-3, the V gene TRBV15; 8 bases line up with TRBD2. Germline V gene sequence: CDR1 LNHNV, CDR2 YYDKDF (reference sequence). J gave up 3 bases and V 5 bases, and 7 bases lay outside the gene matches. The CDR3 totals 15 residues.